Each of the 30 T cell receptor beta chains below was sequenced from the same sample in a study of cytomegalovirus exposure and HLA in healthy donors. Primers for the PCR totalled 60 Vbeta and 13 Jbeta. Clones were sequenced by immunoSEQ multiplex PCR, and TCRdb holds only the in-frame ones, with some missing. The sample holds 150,000 to 200,000 clones, 80% seen once. The sample taken for sequencing was PBMCs. All receptors derive from a young man in good health and CMV-seropositive.

The rearrangement uses TRBV19 and TRBJ2-2; 7 bases align to TRBD1. The CDR3 covers 16 residues. J was trimmed by 4 bases and V by 5 bases; bases with no gene match: 10. CDR1 LNHDA and CDR2 SQIVND come from the germline V gene (reference sequence). CDR3 nucleotide sequence: TGTGCCAGTAGTTTCTCCTCCGGGACAGTCACCGGGGAGCTGTTTTTT. Translating it yields CASSFSSGTVTGELFF.

J is TRBJ2-5 and V is TRBV10-1, with 9 bases identical to TRBD2. The last part of the DNA fits TRBJ2-7 better; the J call may be wrong. CDR3 length: 14 amino acids. Germline V gives CDR1 WNHNN, CDR2 SYGVQD (reference sequence). For the CDR3, the DNA is TGCGCCAGCAGCTGGACTAGCGTTCTCTACGAGCAGTACTTC. Translation: CASSWTSVLYEQYF.

The chain uses TRBV2 and TRBJ2-2; TRBD2 agrees at 7 bases. The ends lost 11 bases at V and 4 bases at J; junction bases unmatched: 10. Germline V CDR1 and CDR2: SNHLY, FYNNEI. The CDR3 runs to 14 residues. As DNA, the CDR3 is TGTGCCGTAATAAGCGGGATAGCCACCGGGGAGCTGTTTTTT. Amino acids: CAVISGIATGELFF.

The rearrangement links TRBV13 to TRBJ2-5; no clear D. Gene TRBJ2-7 matches the end of the DNA better, so the J call may be wrong. The CDR3 contains 13 residues. Germline V CDR1 and CDR2: PRHDT, FYEKMQ (reference sequence). CDR3 amino acids: CASSLGVSNEQYF. DNA of the CDR3: TGTGCCAGCAGCTTAGGGGTATCTAACGAGCAGTACTTC.

V is TRBV6-6 and J is TRBJ2-5, with TRBD2 identical over 10 bases. There are 16 residues in the CDR3. Germline CDR1 and CDR2: MNHNY and SVGAGI (reference sequence). Trimming took 2 bases from V and 2 from J; bases not matched to a gene: 5. The CDR3 loop is CASSYLLAGEQETQYF. CDR3 nucleotide sequence: TGTGCCAGCAGTTACCTGCTAGCGGGGGAACAAGAGACCCAGTACTTC.

The chain is built from TRBV9 and TRBJ1-1, with 7 bases fitting TRBD1. CDR1 and CDR2 from the germline V gene are SGDLS and YYNGEE. The ends lost 0 bases at V and 4 bases at J; junction bases unmatched: 3. The CDR3 contains 14 residues. CDR3 nucleotide sequence: TGTGCCAGCAGCGTAGGGGACAGCAGCACTGAAGCTTTCTTT. Protein: CASSVGDSSTEAFF.

The chain is built from TRBV29-1 and TRBJ1-2, with 8 nucleotides matching TRBD1. The CDR3 sequence is 11 residues long. J gave up 6 bases and V 7 bases, and 4 bases lay outside the gene matches. Germline CDR1 and CDR2: SQVTM and ANQGSEA. The CDR3 DNA reads as TGCAGCGCAGGGGGCGCGGATGGCTACACCTTC. It yields the protein CSAGGADGYTF. Together with reference TRBV29-1 and TRBJ1-2, the CDR3 gives the full variable domain: SAVISQKPSRDICQRGTSLTIQCQVDSQVTMMFWYRQQPGQSLTLIATANQGSEATYESGFVIDKFPISRPNLTFSTLTVSNMSPEDSSIYLCSAGGADGYTFGSGTRLTVV.

Notes on this clone: This sample includes further DNA sequences coding for the same CDR3. The chain uses TRBV28 and TRBJ2-2; TRBD1 is a possible D gene (6 bases). From germline, CDR1 is MDHEN and CDR2 SYDVKM. The CDR3 totals 16 residues. V lost 5 bases to trimming and J lost 1 base, with 14 bases between them. The CDR3 DNA follows: TGTGCCAGCAGTCGCCGGACAGATTGGAACACCGGGGAGCTGTTTTTT. Amino acids: CASSRRTDWNTGELFF.

In DNA, the CDR3 is TGCAGCGTTGAAGCGAGGAGGTCCTACAATGAGCAGTTCTTC. Translated, it gives CSVEARRSYNEQFF. This sequence joins TRBV29-1 and TRBJ2-1; TRBD2 might be the D (5 bases). There are 14 residues in the CDR3. Between the trimmed V and J ends, which lost 1 base and 1 base, there was a span of 8 bases. Germline V gives CDR1 SQVTM, CDR2 ANQGSEA.

The rearrangement links TRBV28 to TRBJ2-7, with 9 positions matching TRBD1. The V segment lost 5 bases and the J segment 2 bases; nucleotides outside the gene matches: 7. CDR1 is MDHEN and CDR2 is SYDVKM in the germline V gene. The CDR3 extends over 15 amino acids. For the CDR3, the DNA is TGTGCCAGCAGTGGGGACAGGGAGGGGACCTACGAGCAGTACTTC. Residues: CASSGDREGTYEQYF.

This clone was recorded a few times. The chain recombines TRBV9 with TRBJ2-1, with D possibly matching TRBD1 (5 bases). CDR1 is SGDLS and CDR2 is YYNGEE in the germline V gene. V was shortened by 0 bases and J by 0 bases, with 7 bases between the two germline ends. The CDR3 spans 15 residues. The CDR3 DNA reads as TGTGCCAGCAGCGTAGGTACAGGCTCCTACAATGAGCAGTTCTTC. Amino acid sequence: CASSVGTGSYNEQFF.

The gene calls are TRBV27 and TRBJ2-7; D not resolved. The V end was cut by 2 bases, the J end by 4 bases, with 3 bases between. Germline loops: CDR1 MNHEY, CDR2 SMNVEV (reference sequence). The CDR3 has 11 residues. The CDR3 nucleotides are TGTGCCAGCAGTTTACAATACGAGCAGTACTTC. Protein sequence: CASSLQYEQYF.

This sequence joins TRBV6-7 and TRBJ2-7; no firm D call. TRBV6-7 is noted as an ORF with a role that remains uncertain. This CDR3 contains 11 residues. V lost 5 bases to trimming and J lost 5 bases, with 7 bases between them. CDR3 loop: CASSPVHEQYF. As DNA, the CDR3 is TGTGCCAGCAGTCCCGTCCACGAGCAGTACTTC.

The chain joins TRBV28 to TRBJ1-2, with D hard to call. The CDR3 consists of 14 residues. Looked up from germline, CDR1 is MDHEN and CDR2 is SYDVKM. Trimming removed 1 base at V and 8 bases at J, with 14 bases between. This chain's CDR3 is CASSLLASLGGYTF. In DNA, the CDR3 is TGTGCCAGCAGTTTATTGGCCTCCTTGGGCGGCTACACCTTC.

This chain connects TRBV2 to TRBJ2-2; TRBD1 agrees at 10 bases. The ends lost 4 bases at V and 5 bases at J; junction bases unmatched: 4. The CDR3 sequence is 15 residues long. The V gene's germline CDR1 is SNHLY and CDR2 FYNNEI. CDR3 protein: CASSGDRGWTGELFF. DNA for the CDR3: TGTGCCAGCAGTGGGGACAGGGGCTGGACCGGGGAGCTGTTTTTT.

The sample holds one count of this clone. This chain links TRBV5-4 with TRBJ2-2; 14 positions match TRBD2. This CDR3 comprises 17 residues. J gave up 5 bases and V 3 bases, and 6 bases lay outside the gene matches. The germline V gene has CDR1 SGHNT and CDR2 YYREEE (reference sequence). The DNA of the CDR3 is TGTGCCAGCAGCTCCGGGACTAGCGGGAGAAAGACCGGGGAGCTGTTTTTT. As protein: CASSSGTSGRKTGELFF.

V is TRBV2 and J is TRBJ1-6, with unresolved D. Germline V gives CDR1 SNHLY, CDR2 FYNNEI. CDR3 size: 12 residues. The V end lost 4 bases, the J end lost 14 bases, and 12 bases lay between the germline ends. The DNA for the CDR3 is TGTGCCAGCAGTGGCGGTATTATTTCCCTCCACTTT. Its translation: CASSGGIISLHF.

The V call is TRBV2, the J call TRBJ1-1; possibly TRBD1 for D (6 bases). The CDR3 is made up of 14 amino acids. Germline lookup yields CDR1 SNHLY and CDR2 FYNNEI. V gave up 6 bases and J gave up 4 bases, with 15 bases separating them. The CDR3 here is CASRTTGQSTEAFF. The CDR3 region has the DNA TGTGCCAGCAGGACAACAGGGCAGAGCACTGAAGCTTTCTTT.

This clone was found a few times. The chain uses TRBV28 and TRBJ2-1, with a weak D call TRBD2 (6 bases). V shed 5 bases and J shed 7 bases, with 27 bases lying between them. The CDR3 consists of 18 residues. From germline, CDR1 is MDHEN and CDR2 SYDVKM. For the CDR3, the DNA is TGTGCCAGCAGTGCTATTAGGAGGGCGTCCGGACTATTAAATGAGCAGTTCTTC. This translates into CASSAIRRASGLLNEQFF.

The chain is built from TRBV6-5 and TRBJ1-2; D unresolved. The V end was cut by 6 bases, the J end by 1 base, with 12 bases between. The CDR3 spans 14 residues. Germline V gene lookup returns CDR1 MNHEY and CDR2 SVGAGI. The CDR3 reads CASSPEGGNYGYTF. CDR3 nucleotide sequence: TGTGCCAGCAGCCCCGAGGGAGGTAACTATGGCTACACCTTC.

The chain uses TRBV7-7 and TRBJ2-5; no firm D call. Trimming took 5 bases from V and 3 from J, leaving 13 bases between them. Germline lookup yields CDR1 SSHAT and CDR2 FNYEAQ (reference sequence). This CDR3 contains 14 residues. As DNA, the CDR3 is TGTGCCAGCAGCCCGCAGATTGCCGAAGAGACCCAGTACTTC. This translates into CASSPQIAEETQYF. The whole variable domain, filled in from reference TRBV7-7 and TRBJ2-5, reads GAGVSQSPRYKVTKRGQDVTLRCDPISSHATLYWYQQALGQGPEFLTYFNYEAQPDKSGLPSDRFSAERPEGSISTLTIQRTEQRDSAMYRCASSPQIAEETQYFGPGTRLLVL.

The rearrangement uses TRBV23-1 and TRBJ2-7, with 10 bases identical to TRBD1. TRBV23-1 is noted as an ORF with a role that remains uncertain. The CDR3 length is 15 residues. V shed 8 bases, J shed 0 bases, and the junction held 7 bases outside the gene matches. The DNA for the CDR3 is TGCGCCAGCGGACAGGGGGACGATCGCTCCTACGAGCAGTACTTC. It yields the protein CASGQGDDRSYEQYF.

The chain combines TRBV9 with TRBJ2-3; TRBD2 agrees at 10 bases. V was pared by 3 bases and J by 2 bases, with 6 bases of the junction left unmatched. The length of the CDR3 is 16 residues. CDR1 SGDLS and CDR2 YYNGEE come from the germline V gene. The CDR3 bases are TGTGCCAGCAGCGACGGGACTAGCGTAACCACAGATACGCAGTATTTT. Amino acids: CASSDGTSVTTDTQYF.

This sequence joins TRBV5-1 and TRBJ2-2; 7 bases fit TRBD1. The CDR3 is made up of 15 amino acids. Per the germline V gene, CDR1 is SGHRS and CDR2 is YFSETQ. With 4 bases clipped from V and 1 base from J, the junction kept 4 bases outside the gene matches. This CDR3 reads CASSRDSQNTGELFF. The CDR3 DNA is TGCGCCAGCAGCCGGGACAGCCAGAACACCGGGGAGCTGTTTTTT. The variable domain in full, completed from reference TRBV5-1 and TRBJ2-2, reads KAGVTQTPRYLIKTRGQQVTLSCSPISGHRSVSWYQQTPGQGLQFLFEYFSETQRNKGNFPGRFSGRQFSNSRSEMNVSTLELGDSALYLCASSRDSQNTGELFFGEGSRLTVL.

V usage is TRBV30 and J usage is TRBJ1-4, with 9 bases fitting TRBD1. J was trimmed by 8 bases and V by 1 base; bases with no gene match: 2. The CDR3 sequence is 13 residues long. Germline V lookup: CDR1 GTSNPN, CDR2 SVGIG (reference sequence). The CDR3 DNA is TGTGCCTGGAGTGACAGGGGGCGAGAAAAACTGTTTTTT. Its protein product is CAWSDRGREKLFF.

The gene calls are TRBV5-6 and TRBJ2-3; TRBD1 agrees at 8 bases. V lost 2 bases and J lost 14; bases outside the gene matches: 7. CDR3 length equals 12 residues. Germline CDR1 reads SGHDT; CDR2 reads YYEEEE. As DNA, the CDR3 is TGTGCCAGCAGCTTCGGGACAGGCCCCCGGTATTTT. Protein: CASSFGTGPRYF.

The chain employs TRBV25-1 and TRBJ1-1, with D possibly TRBD1 on 5 matching bases. Trimming took off 2 bases at V and 4 bases at J, with 11 bases between the two ends. CDR1 MGHDK and CDR2 SYGVNS come from the germline V gene. This CDR3 is built from 14 residues. The CDR3 DNA sequence: TGTGCCAGCAGTGAAACGGGGGTGGGCACTGAAGCTTTCTTT. This sequence encodes CASSETGVGTEAFF.

This clone appeared a few times. The CDR3 sequence is CASSVVGTGDSPLHF. The CDR3 region has the DNA TGTGCCAGCAGCGTAGTAGGGACAGGGGATTCACCCCTCCACTTT. The rearrangement joins TRBV9 to TRBJ1-6; 10 bases map to TRBD1. After removal of 0 bases from V and 8 bases from J, the junction contained 2 bases not matched to a gene. Germline CDR1 and CDR2: SGDLS and YYNGEE. The CDR3 has 15 amino acids.

CDR3 loop: CASSLPGLAADTQYF. CDR3 sequence (DNA): TGTGCCAGTAGCCTACCGGGACTAGCTGCAGATACGCAGTATTTT. V usage is TRBV19 and J usage is TRBJ2-3; 9 bases agree with TRBD2. Per germline, CDR1 LNHDA and CDR2 SQIVND (reference sequence). The V and J ends lost 6 bases and 4 bases, in that order; junction bases with no gene match: 8. This CDR3 spans 15 amino acids.

The chain is built from TRBV5-6 and TRBJ2-3, with 9 bases lining up with TRBD1. CDR3 length equals 17 residues. Germline lookup yields CDR1 SGHDT and CDR2 YYEEEE. The V and J ends lost 4 bases and 4 bases, in that order; junction bases with no gene match: 13. The CDR3 nucleotides are TGTGCCAGCAGCGGCGGTCTGGGACAGGGTTTCGCAGATACGCAGTATTTT. Translation gives CASSGGLGQGFADTQYF. Filled out from reference TRBV5-6 and TRBJ2-3, the complete variable domain reads DAGVTQSPTHLIKTRGQQVTLRCSPKSGHDTVSWYQQALGQGPQFIFQYYEEEERQRGNFPDRFSGHQFPNYSSELNVNALLLGDSALYLCASSGGLGQGFADTQYFGPGTRLTVL.